A selection of T cell receptor beta chains follows, all from one sample in a study of T-cell memory formation after mild COVID-19. TCRdb ran MiXCR on the 5' RACE reads and lists one entry per CDR3 protein. The repertoire holds a few hundred thousand distinct CDR3 sequences, approximately 25% seen once, with roughly 8.9% in the top ten. Material: PBMCs or a T cell subset sorted from them (not recorded which). The source is an adult woman who had mild COVID-19 (a few samples of this study predate the infection). Cell type and time point are not known. Both conserved end residues are part of each CDR3. The order of the fields is V gene, J gene, CDR3 protein.

>TRBV2|TRBJ1-2
CASSEGVGFGYGYTF
>TRBV24-1|TRBJ2-5
CATSDFAGEETQYF
>TRBV19|TRBJ1-3
CASRSSGNTIYF
>TRBV7-8|TRBJ2-7
CASSSPDF
>TRBV5-1|TRBJ2-7
CASSSSLWGSYEQYF
>TRBV12-3/TRBV12-4|TRBJ2-7
CASSFGGREQYF
>TRBV24-1|TRBJ2-2
CATSENWSRELFF
>TRBV2|TRBJ1-4
CATEAGRNEKLFF
>TRBV19|TRBJ2-1
CASSIAGGSSFF
>TRBV5-1|TRBJ2-7
CASSLEIYYEQYF